The entry that follows covers one T cell receptor (beta chain) sequence. This clone's antigen is unknown. No base-level quality is on record; no much larger clone is a single base apart. The sample originates from a study of T cell responses to AZD1222 COVID-19 vaccine (dated by TCRdb to about 2021). Concerning the study at large: AZD1222 recipients with second doses at about 4 weeks or about 12 weeks were pooled, because spike-specific TCR depth and breadth did not differ between schedules. Enrollment into the trials was organized by age into subgroups of 18-55, 56-69 and 70-plus years, and those subgroups contained approximately 150, 30 and 60 TCR-sequenced participants, respectively. A total of over 230 trial participants underwent TCR sequencing, of whom nearly 210 had received two doses of AZD1222 and about 25 had received two doses of the MenACWY control vaccine.

The CDR3 has 15 amino acids, counting the end cysteine and phenylalanine. The CDR3 DNA has 45 bases and is translated from base 1. V loses 7 bases of germline sequence and J loses 4 bases, and the interval between the two ends is 19 bases. Sequences SGHTA (CDR1) and FQGNSA (CDR2) are obtained from the germline V gene. The CDR3 regions of human TCRbeta chains were analyzed by immunosequencing. The authors' analysis ran thus. Repertoire TCRs were checked for matches against a reference library of SARS-CoV-2-specific TCRs that had been generated using the MIRA antigen-specificity platform. Breadth meant the fraction of unique TCRs that were SARS-CoV-2-associated, whereas depth meant the fraction of total T cells that were SARS-CoV-2-associated. Each spike-specific TCR was assigned to its reactive spike region and to a CD4 or CD8 class using the MIRA data. Log10-transformed breadth and depth values were compared by one-way ANOVA with Sidak's multiple comparisons tests. Entries here come from immuneACCESS through TCRdb and include only in-frame sequences with V and J called. Some clones fail to appear in such tables; in the studies checked, an unresolved V gene covers under half of the shortfall, and the cause of the remainder is unknown. That table supplies the V and J calls and clone size; D and trimming were determined from the DNA. The sample contains more than 65,000 clones, roughly nine tenths of them found a single time. Approximately 7% of the sample rests with the top ten.

The time point label for this specimen denotes: baseline before first vaccination. The vaccinee samples were drawn from two UK trials, COV001 and COV002, one of which was a single-blind randomized controlled phase 2/3 trial testing AZD1222 (ChAdOx1 nCoV-19) in healthy adults. Trial participant PBMC samples were collected at day 0 and day 28 after the second dose for TCRbeta chain sequencing. Overall study outcomes, separate from this receptor: The vaccine-associated CD4 TCRs covered the entire spike protein, and the dominant responses fell in regions 160-218 and 743-854. Participants were mostly white British, with more females than males. The authors suggested clonal diversity may have been underestimated. Because no samples from the day 14 peak response were available, repertoires could be characterized only after the peak T cell response. In the small 56-69-year group, the increase in depth fell short of significance, most likely because of low power. A significant rise in spike-specific TCR breadth and depth was observed after two AZD1222 doses relative to day 0 and relative to MenACWY recipients. Only a handful of AZD1222 recipients were SARS-CoV-2 seropositive at baseline, limiting conclusions about previously exposed vaccinees. Reportedly, close to half of the unique spike-specific TCRs recognized epitopes lying outside the regions that are mutated in the B.1.351 and B.1.1.7 variants.

This sample comprised peripheral blood, obtained on day 0 of AZD1222 vaccination. The clonotype comes from an adult in good health. The chain is made from TRBV7-2 and TRBJ1-1; the D segment could be TRBD1, given 5 matching bases. The CDR3 corresponds to CASTFSSGIGTEAFF. The DNA sequence reads TGTGCCAGCACCTTTTCATCAGGGATCGGCACTGAAGCTTTCTTT. When the CDR3 is completed using the reference TRBV7-2 and TRBJ1-1 genes on either side, the full variable domain is GAGVSQSPSNKVTEKGKDVELRCDPISGHTALYWYRQSLGQGLEFLIYFQGNSAPDKSGLPSDRFSAERTGGSVSTLTIQRTQQEDSAVYLCASTFSSGIGTEAFFGQGTRLTVV.